This is a list of T cell receptor beta chains from one sample in a study of shared clonotypes between healthy human individuals. Sequencing used immunoSEQ multiplex PCR; TCRdb keeps in-frame clones, though not all of them. The sample consists of more than 2 million clones, approximately 95% of them appearing once. The sample consisted of naive CD8+ T cells sorted from blood. The receptors were gathered from a man between 18 and 35 years old in good health. Each CDR3 is given with its conserved first and last residue. D genes are given only for firm matches. Clone size appears in some rows only: once, few, many, or a class for an expanded clone.

size	D	V	J	CDR3	DNA
-	TRBD2	TRBV7-9	TRBJ2-1	CASSLGTSGLFF	TGTGCCAGCAGCTTAGGCACTAGCGGGTTGTTCTTC
-	-	TRBV5-4	TRBJ1-1	CASSSELNTEAFF	TGTGCCAGCAGTTCGGAGCTGAACACTGAAGCTTTCTTT
-	-	TRBV19	TRBJ2-1	CASSTGGAHNEQFF	TGTGCCAGTAGTACTGGGGGGGCTCACAATGAGCAGTTCTTC
-	-	TRBV2	TRBJ2-5	CASSEAQTPWGSGQETQYF	TGTGCCAGCAGTGAAGCCCAGACCCCGTGGGGGTCCGGCCAAGAGACCCAGTACTTC
-	-	TRBV7-6	TRBJ2-2	CASSLAVESGTGELFF	TGTGCCAGCAGCTTAGCGGTGGAATCGGGCACCGGGGAGCTGTTTTTT
-	-	TRBV7-9	TRBJ2-1	CASSFSGTVLSEQFF	TGTGCCAGCAGCTTCTCGGGGACGGTCCTCAGTGAGCAGTTCTTC
once	TRBD2	TRBV4-3	TRBJ2-1	CASSQDRLAGAYNEQFF	TGCGCCAGCAGCCAAGATCGACTAGCGGGAGCCTACAATGAGCAGTTCTTC
once	-	TRBV25-1	TRBJ2-7	CASSEGYGPLKRYF	TGTGCCAGCAGTGAAGGGTACGGGCCGCTGAAAAGGTACTTC
-	TRBD1	TRBV28	TRBJ1-1	CATKPGQGAFTEAFF	TGTGCCACCAAACCCGGACAGGGGGCCTTCACTGAAGCTTTCTTT
-	TRBD1	TRBV19	TRBJ2-5	CASSPRQGGVQETQYF	TGTGCCAGTAGTCCCCGACAGGGGGGCGTCCAAGAGACCCAGTACTTC
-	TRBD1	TRBV4-1	TRBJ2-7	CASSQVTGAWEQYF	TGCGCCAGCAGCCAGGTAACAGGGGCCTGGGAGCAGTACTTC
-	-	TRBV7-9	TRBJ2-1	CASSRSSSSYNEQFF	TGTGCCAGCAGCCGAAGCAGCAGCTCCTACAATGAGCAGTTCTTC
-	TRBD1	TRBV25-1	TRBJ2-7	CASSEDRDDEQYF	TGTGCCAGCAGTGAAGACAGGGACGACGAGCAGTACTTC
-	TRBD1	TRBV7-9	TRBJ2-7	CASSPNYPGTGSYEQYF	TGTGCCAGCAGCCCTAATTATCCCGGGACAGGAAGCTACGAGCAGTACTTC
once	TRBD1	TRBV11-2	TRBJ1-1	CASSLDRGPEAFF	TGTGCCAGCAGCTTAGACAGGGGGCCTGAAGCTTTCTTT
few	-	TRBV30	TRBJ1-2	CAWGPDGYGYTF	TGTGCCTGGGGACCTGACGGCTATGGCTACACCTTC
-	-	TRBV7-9	TRBJ2-1	CASSLSGNEQFF	TGTGCCAGCAGCTTAAGCGGCAATGAGCAGTTCTTC
-	-	TRBV7-9	TRBJ2-5	CASSFGETQYF	TGTGCCAGCAGCTTCGGCGAGACCCAGTACTTC
-	TRBD2	TRBV18	TRBJ2-5	CASSPVSGEETQYF	TGTGCCAGCTCACCTGTGAGCGGGGAAGAGACCCAGTACTTC
-	TRBD1	TRBV12-5	TRBJ1-6	CASGLGTGPSPLHF	TGTGCTAGTGGTTTGGGGACAGGGCCTTCACCCCTCCACTTT
-	-	TRBV27	TRBJ2-1	CASRPSPGTGLSEQFF	TGTGCCAGCAGGCCCTCCCCCGGGACCGGACTTAGTGAGCAGTTCTTC
-	-	TRBV4-1	TRBJ1-4	CASSQIGRGEKLFF	TGCGCCAGCAGCCAAATAGGGCGAGGGGAAAAACTGTTTTTT
-	-	TRBV6-1	TRBJ2-7	CASSERGNEQYF	TGTGCCAGCAGTGAAAGAGGGAACGAGCAGTACTTC
-	TRBD2	TRBV19	TRBJ2-5	CASSGGASETQYF	TGTGCCAGTAGCGGGGGGGCAAGTGAGACCCAGTACTTC
-	-	TRBV9	TRBJ1-3	CASSTRTGNTIYF	TGTGCCAGCAGCACTAGGACTGGAAACACCATATATTTT
-	-	TRBV19	TRBJ2-4	CASSLGLAKNIQYF	TGTGCCAGTAGTCTCGGGTTAGCCAAAAACATTCAGTACTTC